Shown below are 20 T cell receptor beta chains from a single sample sequenced in a study of blood T cell repertoires in COVID-19. The assay was immunoSEQ multiplex PCR, and TCRdb's table has in-frame clones only and misses some. The repertoire holds about 270,000 clones, with 75% to 90% as singletons. Sequencing used PBMCs or T cells enriched from blood (not recorded which). Receptor source: a woman aged 18-29 years who had recovered from COVID-19.

This clone was seen a single time. The CDR3 loop reads CASSGQSNQPQHF. In DNA form, the CDR3 reads TGTGCCAGCAGTGGACAGAGTAATCAGCCCCAGCATTTT. The gene calls are TRBV2 and TRBJ1-5, with D possibly being TRBD1 (5 bases). Germline CDR1 is SNHLY and CDR2 is FYNNEI. The germline V and J ends were trimmed by 4 bases and 4 bases, with 8 bases remaining between them. The CDR3 consists of 13 residues.

The chain has TRBV2 and TRBJ1-6, with a possible D match to TRBD1 (6 bases). The CDR3 contains 15 residues. With 2 bases removed from V and 7 bases from J, the gap between germline ends came to 12 bases. Germline values: CDR1 SNHLY, CDR2 FYNNEI. The CDR3: CASSEQGRHNSPLHF. CDR3 nucleotide sequence: TGTGCCAGCAGTGAACAGGGGCGCCACAATTCACCCCTCCACTTT.

The chain carries TRBV21-1 and TRBJ1-6; TRBD1, the D gene given by the table, was not confirmed from the DNA. TRBV21-1 constitutes a pseudogene. The CDR3 totals 17 residues. CDR3 residues: CASSTQTGVFRRTPLHF. Written as DNA, the CDR3 is TGTGCCAGCAGCACACAGACAGGGGTATTTCGTAGGACACCCCTCCACTTT.

This clone was seen once. In DNA, the CDR3 is TGTGCCAGCAGCCAAGGGACAGGCTATGGCTACACCTTC. It encodes CASSQGTGYGYTF. The chain has TRBV7-9 and TRBJ1-2, with 8 nucleotides matching TRBD1. This CDR3 is 13 amino acids long. Trimming at V came to 5 bases and at J to 4 bases, leaving 3 bases not matched to a gene. Looked up from germline, CDR1 is SEHNR and CDR2 is FQNEAQ (reference sequence).

This chain uses TRBV7-9 with TRBJ1-2, with 8 bases identical to TRBD1. Germline V lookup: CDR1 SEHNR, CDR2 FQNEAQ (reference sequence). The CDR3 is 14 amino acids. The junction had 9 bases not matched to a gene; V was cut back by 5 bases and J by 7 bases. DNA for the CDR3: TGTGCCAGCAGCCTTCAGGGGGCGCTTTCTGGCTACACCTTC. Its translation is CASSLQGALSGYTF.

This chain connects TRBV5-1 to TRBJ1-1, with TRBD1 as a possible D gene (5 bases). V was pared by 9 bases and J by 3 bases, with 15 bases between. The V gene's germline CDR1 is SGHRS and CDR2 YFSETQ. CDR3 size: 13 residues. CDR3 DNA sequence: TGCGCCACCTCAGGTAGGGGTGACACTGAAGCTTTCTTT. Protein sequence: CATSGRGDTEAFF.

The rearrangement links TRBV14 to TRBJ1-1; D unresolved. Germline CDR1 SGHDN, CDR2 FVKESK. Trimming pared 0 bases from V and 0 bases from J, leaving 14 bases between. The CDR3 is made up of 17 amino acids. CDR3 in amino acids: CASSQDYGYSMNTEAFF. Here the CDR3 DNA reads TGTGCCAGCAGCCAAGATTACGGGTATAGCATGAACACTGAAGCTTTCTTT.

A single count supports this clone. This chain links TRBV29-1 with TRBJ1-1, with 7 bases identical to TRBD1. The CDR3 has 12 amino acids. Germline V gene sequence: CDR1 SQVTM, CDR2 ANQGSEA. V shed 4 bases and J 2 bases; nucleotides not matched to a gene: 1. The CDR3 protein is CSVGTGNTEAFF. The DNA for the CDR3 is TGCAGCGTTGGGACAGGTAACACTGAAGCTTTCTTT.

The rearrangement uses TRBV12-3 or TRBV12-4 and TRBJ1-2; no clear D gene. With 3 bases removed from V and 6 bases from J, the gap between germline ends came to 8 bases. CDR3 length: 12 amino acids. CDR3 bases: TGTGCCAGCAGTTTTCCCGGGGATGGCTACACCTTC. This codes for CASSFPGDGYTF.

The chain has TRBV23-1 and TRBJ1-5; 7 nucleotides line up with TRBD1. TRBV23-1 is classed as an ORF, of uncertain function. The junction had 11 bases not matched to a gene; V was cut back by 1 base and J by 5 bases. This CDR3 contains 17 residues. CDR3 amino acids: CASSQCWVAGGYQPQHF. In DNA form, the CDR3 reads TGCGCCAGCAGTCAATGTTGGGTGGCAGGGGGTTATCAGCCCCAGCATTTT.

The chain uses TRBV4-1 and TRBJ1-4; the D gene is possibly TRBD1 (5 bases). Germline V gene sequence: CDR1 MGHRA, CDR2 YSYEKL. V was pared by 3 bases and J by 7 bases, with 15 bases between. The CDR3 is 15 residues long. The CDR3 protein is CASSHIIQGGEKLFF. CDR3 sequence (DNA): TGCGCCAGCAGCCATATCATCCAGGGTGGTGAAAAACTGTTTTTT.

The J gene is TRBJ2-3, the V gene TRBV27, with 9 bases matching TRBD2. Germline values: CDR1 MNHEY, CDR2 SMNVEV (reference sequence). The V gene end was trimmed by 2 bases and the J gene end by 9 bases; junction bases not matched to a gene: 15. The CDR3 runs 17 residues. CDR3 in amino acids: CASSLEGRGGLMSTQYF. DNA for the CDR3: TGTGCCAGCAGTTTAGAGGGGCGGGGGGGCCTTATGAGCACGCAGTATTTT.

Only one count was recorded for this clone. This rearrangement joins TRBV27 to TRBJ2-7; 10 bases are a match to TRBD2. The V gene end was trimmed by 7 bases and the J gene end by 2 bases; junction bases not matched to a gene: 11. Germline CDR1 is MNHEY and CDR2 is SMNVEV (reference sequence). The length of the CDR3 is 16 residues. In DNA form, the CDR3 reads TGTGCCAGCATGGATCAAGCGGGGGGGTGGCCCTACGAGCAGTACTTC. It encodes CASMDQAGGWPYEQYF.

The CDR3 sequence: CASSLSGVGGYTF. The CDR3 region has the DNA TGTGCCAGCAGTTTATCGGGGGTCGGTGGCTACACCTTC. The rearrangement joins TRBV28 to TRBJ1-2; maybe TRBD1 (5 bases). CDR3 length equals 13 residues. The germline V and J ends were trimmed by 1 base and 7 bases, with 10 bases remaining between them. Germline CDR1 reads MDHEN; CDR2 reads SYDVKM.

The chain's CDR3 is CASSHLGGQETQYF. For the CDR3, the DNA is TGCGCCAGCAGCCACCTTGGGGGGCAAGAGACCCAGTACTTC. The genes are TRBV5-1 and TRBJ2-5; D may be TRBD2 (6 bases). V dropped 4 bases and J dropped 2 bases, with 12 bases sitting between them. CDR3 size: 14 residues. Germline CDR1 is SGHRS and CDR2 is YFSETQ.

V gene TRBV28 combines with J gene TRBJ1-1; D is unclear. There are 14 residues in the CDR3. The germline V and J ends were trimmed by 7 bases and 0 bases, with 12 bases remaining between them. Per germline, CDR1 MDHEN and CDR2 SYDVKM. The chain's CDR3 is CASITGSLNTEAFF. In nucleotides, the CDR3 is TGTGCCAGCATTACCGGGTCCCTGAACACTGAAGCTTTCTTT.

The chain links TRBV5-1 to TRBJ1-1; TRBD1 might be the D (6 bases). V lost 7 bases to trimming and J lost 6 bases, with 19 bases between them. This CDR3 has 14 amino acids. The germline gives CDR1 SGHRS, CDR2 YFSETQ. The CDR3 loop is CASANVGTKAEAFF. Written as DNA, the CDR3 is TGCGCCAGCGCCAACGTCGGGACAAAGGCTGAAGCTTTCTTT.

This clone was counted between two and nine times. The chain combines TRBV11-2 with TRBJ2-3, with D tentatively TRBD2 (7 bases). This CDR3 has 14 residues. V lost 0 bases and J 8 bases, leaving 12 bases between the germline ends. The germline gives CDR1 SGHAT, CDR2 FQNNGV. The chain's CDR3 is CASSLEEGGVTQYF. The CDR3 bases are TGTGCCAGCAGCTTAGAGGAAGGGGGGGTTACGCAGTATTTT.

This clone was seen only a few times. CDR3 nucleotides: TGTGCCAGCAGCAAACGGCGACAGGGGGCGAACACCGGGGAGCTGTTTTTT. Amino acid sequence: CASSKRRQGANTGELFF. V usage is TRBV21-1 and J usage is TRBJ2-2; the tabulated D call, TRBD1, remains unverified against the DNA. TRBV21-1 is a known pseudogene. The CDR3 covers 17 residues.

CDR3 in amino acids: CASSLAHPGTALNEKLFF. The CDR3 coding sequence is TGTGCCAGCAGTTTAGCCCACCCGGGGACAGCGTTAAATGAAAAACTGTTTTTT. The J gene is TRBJ1-4, the V gene TRBV27, with 7 bases that match TRBD1. V dropped 2 bases and J dropped 5; count of bases not matched to a gene: 14. Germline CDR1 is MNHEY and CDR2 is SMNVEV (reference sequence). The CDR3 runs to 18 residues.